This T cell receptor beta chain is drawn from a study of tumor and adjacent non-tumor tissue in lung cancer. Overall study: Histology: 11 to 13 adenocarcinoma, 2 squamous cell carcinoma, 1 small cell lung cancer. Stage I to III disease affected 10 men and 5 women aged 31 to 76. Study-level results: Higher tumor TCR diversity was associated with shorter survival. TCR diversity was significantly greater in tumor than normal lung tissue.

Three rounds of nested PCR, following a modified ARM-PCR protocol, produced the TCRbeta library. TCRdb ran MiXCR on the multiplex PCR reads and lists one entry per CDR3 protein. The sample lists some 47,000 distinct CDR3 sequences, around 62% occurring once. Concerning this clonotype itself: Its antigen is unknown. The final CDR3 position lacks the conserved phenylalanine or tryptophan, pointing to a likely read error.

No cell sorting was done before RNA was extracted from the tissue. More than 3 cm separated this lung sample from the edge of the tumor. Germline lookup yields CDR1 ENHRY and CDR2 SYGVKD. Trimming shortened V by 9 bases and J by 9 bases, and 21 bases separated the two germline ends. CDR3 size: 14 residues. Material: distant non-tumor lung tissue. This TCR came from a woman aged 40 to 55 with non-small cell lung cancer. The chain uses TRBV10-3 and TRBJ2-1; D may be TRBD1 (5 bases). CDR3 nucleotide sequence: TGTGCCATTAAAGGGGCCAGCGCGGCCTGTGAGCAGTTCTAC. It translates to CAIKGASAACEQFY.